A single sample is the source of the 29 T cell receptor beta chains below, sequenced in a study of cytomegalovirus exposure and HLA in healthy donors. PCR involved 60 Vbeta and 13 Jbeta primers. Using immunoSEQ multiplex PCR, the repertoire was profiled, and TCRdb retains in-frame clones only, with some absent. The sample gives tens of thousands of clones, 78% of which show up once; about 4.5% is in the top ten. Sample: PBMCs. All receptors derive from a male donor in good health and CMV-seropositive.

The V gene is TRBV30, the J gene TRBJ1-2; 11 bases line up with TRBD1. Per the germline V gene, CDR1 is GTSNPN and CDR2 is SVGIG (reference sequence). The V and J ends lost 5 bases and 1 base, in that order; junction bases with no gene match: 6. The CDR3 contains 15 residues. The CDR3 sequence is CAWLEGQGDNYGYTF. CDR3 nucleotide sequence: TGTGCCTGGCTGGAGGGACAGGGGGATAACTATGGCTACACCTTC. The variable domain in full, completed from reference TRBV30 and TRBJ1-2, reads SQTIHQWPATLVQPVGSPLSLECTVEGTSNPNLYWYRQAAGRGLQLLFYSVGIGQISSEVPQNLSASRPQDRQFILSSKKLLLSDSGFYLCAWLEGQGDNYGYTFGSGTRLTVV.

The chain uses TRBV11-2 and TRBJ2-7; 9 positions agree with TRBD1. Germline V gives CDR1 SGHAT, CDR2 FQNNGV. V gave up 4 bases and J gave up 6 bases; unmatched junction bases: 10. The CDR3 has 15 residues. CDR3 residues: CASSSIRGQGLEQYF. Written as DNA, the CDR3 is TGTGCCAGCAGCTCTATCCGCGGACAGGGGCTCGAGCAGTACTTC.

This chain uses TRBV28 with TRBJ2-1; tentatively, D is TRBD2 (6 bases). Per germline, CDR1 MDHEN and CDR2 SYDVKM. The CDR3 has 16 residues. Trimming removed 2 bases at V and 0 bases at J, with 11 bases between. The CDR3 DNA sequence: TGTGCCAGCAGTTTACAGCGGGTAAGCTCCTACAATGAGCAGTTCTTC. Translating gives CASSLQRVSSYNEQFF.

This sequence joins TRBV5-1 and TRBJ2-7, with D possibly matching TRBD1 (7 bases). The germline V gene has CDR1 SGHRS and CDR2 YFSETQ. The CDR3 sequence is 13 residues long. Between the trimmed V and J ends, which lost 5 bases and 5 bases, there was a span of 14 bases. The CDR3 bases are TGCGCCAGCAGTGGTTTCAGGGGGGACGAGCAGTACTTC. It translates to CASSGFRGDEQYF.

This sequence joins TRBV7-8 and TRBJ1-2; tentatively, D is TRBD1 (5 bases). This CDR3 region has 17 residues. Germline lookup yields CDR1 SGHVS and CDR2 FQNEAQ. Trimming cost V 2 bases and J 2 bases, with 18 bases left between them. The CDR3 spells CASSLWVDGAVNYGYTF. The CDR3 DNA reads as TGTGCCAGCAGCTTATGGGTCGATGGGGCGGTCAACTATGGCTACACCTTC. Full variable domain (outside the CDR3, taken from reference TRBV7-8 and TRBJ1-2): GAGVSQSPRYKVAKRGQDVALRCDPISGHVSLFWYQQALGQGPEFLTYFQNEAQLDKSGLPSDRFFAERPEGSVSTLKIQRTQQEDSAVYLCASSLWVDGAVNYGYTFGSGTRLTVV.

This chain's CDR3 is CASGEHSYNSPLHF. The CDR3 bases are TGTGCCAGCGGGGAGCACTCCTATAATTCACCCCTCCACTTT. V and J are TRBV7-2 and TRBJ1-6; D not resolved. The CDR3 loop spans 14 amino acids. Trimming removed 8 bases at V and 0 bases at J, with 8 bases between. Per germline, CDR1 SGHTA and CDR2 FQGNSA.

The CDR3 DNA sequence: TGTGCCAGCAGCTTGGGGGGGCGAACTTCAGATACGCAGTATTTT. This codes for CASSLGGRTSDTQYF. V usage is TRBV5-6 and J usage is TRBJ2-3, with D tentatively TRBD1 (6 bases). This CDR3 comprises 15 residues. Germline V gene data show CDR1 as SGHDT and CDR2 as YYEEEE. Trimming removed 0 bases from V and 4 bases from J, with 12 bases in between.

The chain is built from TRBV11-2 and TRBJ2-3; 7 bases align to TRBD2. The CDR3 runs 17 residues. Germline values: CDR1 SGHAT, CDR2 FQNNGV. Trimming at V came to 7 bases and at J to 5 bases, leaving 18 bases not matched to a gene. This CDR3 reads CASNGEGLSSSIDTQYF. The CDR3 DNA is TGTGCCAGCAACGGGGAGGGCCTCTCCTCTTCCATAGATACGCAGTATTTT.

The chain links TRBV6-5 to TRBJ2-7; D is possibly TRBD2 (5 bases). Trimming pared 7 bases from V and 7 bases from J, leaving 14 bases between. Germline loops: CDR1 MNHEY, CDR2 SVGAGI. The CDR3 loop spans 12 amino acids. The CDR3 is CASTNKPGEQYF. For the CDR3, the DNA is TGTGCCAGCACCAACAAACCGGGGGAGCAGTACTTC.

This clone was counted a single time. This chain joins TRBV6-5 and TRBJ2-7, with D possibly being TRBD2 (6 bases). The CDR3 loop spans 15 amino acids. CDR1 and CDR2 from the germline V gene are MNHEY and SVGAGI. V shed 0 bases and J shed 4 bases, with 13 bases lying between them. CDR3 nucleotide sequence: TGTGCCAGCAGTTACTCGGCTAGCGAGAGTTACGAGCAGTACTTC. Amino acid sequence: CASSYSASESYEQYF.

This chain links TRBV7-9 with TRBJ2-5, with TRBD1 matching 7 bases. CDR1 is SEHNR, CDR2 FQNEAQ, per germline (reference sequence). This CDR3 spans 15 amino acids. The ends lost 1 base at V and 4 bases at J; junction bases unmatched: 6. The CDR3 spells CASSLEDRLRETQYF. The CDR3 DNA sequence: TGTGCCAGCAGCTTAGAGGACAGGTTGCGAGAGACCCAGTACTTC.

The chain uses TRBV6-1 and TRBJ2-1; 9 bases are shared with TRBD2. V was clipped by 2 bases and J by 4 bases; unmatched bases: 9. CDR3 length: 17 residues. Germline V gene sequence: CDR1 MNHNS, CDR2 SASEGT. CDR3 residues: CASSEPLAGGPYNEQFF. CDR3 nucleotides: TGTGCCAGCAGTGAACCCCTCGCGGGAGGGCCGTACAATGAGCAGTTCTTC.

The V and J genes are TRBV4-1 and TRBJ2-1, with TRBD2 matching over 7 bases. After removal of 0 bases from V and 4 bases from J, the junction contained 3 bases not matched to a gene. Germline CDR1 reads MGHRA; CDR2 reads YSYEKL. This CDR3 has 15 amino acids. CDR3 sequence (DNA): TGCGCCAGCAGCCAAGATCCGGGACTATACAATGAGCAGTTCTTC. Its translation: CASSQDPGLYNEQFF.

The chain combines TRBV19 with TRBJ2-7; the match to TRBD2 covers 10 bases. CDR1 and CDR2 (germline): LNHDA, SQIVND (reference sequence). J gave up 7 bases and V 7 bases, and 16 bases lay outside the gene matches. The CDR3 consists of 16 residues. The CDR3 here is CASTRTGVSGRHEQYF. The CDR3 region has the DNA TGTGCCAGTACCCGCACAGGGGTTAGCGGGAGGCATGAGCAGTACTTC.

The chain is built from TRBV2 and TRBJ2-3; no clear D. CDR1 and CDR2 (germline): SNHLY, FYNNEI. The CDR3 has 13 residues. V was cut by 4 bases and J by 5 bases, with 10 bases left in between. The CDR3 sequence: CASSAGEIDTQYF. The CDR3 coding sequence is TGTGCCAGCAGTGCGGGTGAAATAGATACGCAGTATTTT. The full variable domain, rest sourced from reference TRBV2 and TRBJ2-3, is EPEVTQTPSHQVTQMGQEVILRCVPISNHLYFYWYRQILGQKVEFLVSFYNNEISEKSEIFDDQFSVERPDGSNFTLKIRSTKLEDSAMYFCASSAGEIDTQYFGPGTRLTVL.

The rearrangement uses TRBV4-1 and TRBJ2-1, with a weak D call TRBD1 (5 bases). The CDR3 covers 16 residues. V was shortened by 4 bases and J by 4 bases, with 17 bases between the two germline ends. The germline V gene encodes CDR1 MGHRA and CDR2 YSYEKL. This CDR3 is CASSPGTFPGYNEQFF. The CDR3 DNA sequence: TGCGCCAGCAGCCCCGGCACCTTTCCAGGGTACAATGAGCAGTTCTTC.

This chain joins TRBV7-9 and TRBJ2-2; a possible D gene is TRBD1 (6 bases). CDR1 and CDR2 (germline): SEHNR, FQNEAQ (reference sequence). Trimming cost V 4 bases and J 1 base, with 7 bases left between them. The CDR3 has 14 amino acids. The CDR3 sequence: CASSSGVNTGELFF. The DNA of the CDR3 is TGTGCCAGCAGCTCAGGGGTGAACACCGGGGAGCTGTTTTTT.

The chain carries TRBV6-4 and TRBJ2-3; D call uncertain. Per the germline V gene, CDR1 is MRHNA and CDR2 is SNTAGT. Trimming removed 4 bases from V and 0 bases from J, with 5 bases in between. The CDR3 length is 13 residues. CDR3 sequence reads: CASSATSTDTQYF. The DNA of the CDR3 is TGTGCCAGCAGTGCGACTAGCACAGATACGCAGTATTTT.

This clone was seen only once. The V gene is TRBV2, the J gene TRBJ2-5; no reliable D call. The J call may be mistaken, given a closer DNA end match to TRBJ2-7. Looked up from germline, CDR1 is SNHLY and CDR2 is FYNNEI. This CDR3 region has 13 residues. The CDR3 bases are TGTGCCAGCAGTGCAGATAGCTCCTACGAGCAGTACTTC. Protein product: CASSADSSYEQYF.

This CDR3 reads CAISGSAGTGAREQYF. CDR3 coding DNA: TGTGCCATCAGTGGCTCTGCCGGGACAGGGGCACGGGAGCAGTACTTC. The V call is TRBV10-3, the J call TRBJ2-7; 10 nucleotides match TRBD1. J lost 7 bases, V lost 4 bases, and 13 bases had no gene match. The CDR3 consists of 16 residues. Germline-derived CDR1 and CDR2 are ENHRY and SYGVKD.

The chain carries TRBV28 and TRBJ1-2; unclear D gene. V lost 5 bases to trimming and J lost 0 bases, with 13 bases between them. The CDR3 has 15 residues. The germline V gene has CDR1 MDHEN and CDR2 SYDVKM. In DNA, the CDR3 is TGTGCCAGCAGTAGTGTGGAAGAGGCTAACTATGGCTACACCTTC. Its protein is CASSSVEEANYGYTF.

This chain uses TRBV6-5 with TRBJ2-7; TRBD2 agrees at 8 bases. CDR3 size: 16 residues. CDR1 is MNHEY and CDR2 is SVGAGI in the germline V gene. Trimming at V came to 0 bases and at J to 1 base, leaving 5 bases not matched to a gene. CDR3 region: CASSYSMASGSYEQYF. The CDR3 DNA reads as TGTGCCAGCAGTTACTCGATGGCTAGCGGGTCCTACGAGCAGTACTTC.

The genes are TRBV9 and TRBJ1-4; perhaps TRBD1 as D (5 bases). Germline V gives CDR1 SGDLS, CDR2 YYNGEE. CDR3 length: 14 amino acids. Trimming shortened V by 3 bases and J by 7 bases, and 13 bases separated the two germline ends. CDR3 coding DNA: TGTGCCAGCAGCGCCTCAGGGTACAGTGAAAAACTGTTTTTT. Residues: CASSASGYSEKLFF.

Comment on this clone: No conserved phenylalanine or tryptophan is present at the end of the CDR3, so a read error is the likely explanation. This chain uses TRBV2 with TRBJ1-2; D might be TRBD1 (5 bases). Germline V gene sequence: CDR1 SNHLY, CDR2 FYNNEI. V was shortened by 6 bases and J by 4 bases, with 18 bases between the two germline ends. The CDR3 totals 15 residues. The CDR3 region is CASSRDGTLGYGYTV. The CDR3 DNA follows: TGTGCCAGCAGCAGGGACGGGACTTTAGGCTATGGCTACACCGTC.

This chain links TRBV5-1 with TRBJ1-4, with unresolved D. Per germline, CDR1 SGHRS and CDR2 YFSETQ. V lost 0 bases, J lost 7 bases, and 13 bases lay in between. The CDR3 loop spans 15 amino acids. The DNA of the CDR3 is TGCGCCAGCAGCTTGGGTTCGGGGAGCGGTGAAAAACTGTTTTTT. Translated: CASSLGSGSGEKLFF.

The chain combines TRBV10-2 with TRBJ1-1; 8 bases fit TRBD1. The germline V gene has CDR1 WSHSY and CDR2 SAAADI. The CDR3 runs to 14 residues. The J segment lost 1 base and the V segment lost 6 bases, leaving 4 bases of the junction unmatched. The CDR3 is CASRAGTGNTEAFF. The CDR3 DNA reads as TGCGCCAGCAGGGCCGGGACAGGGAACACTGAAGCTTTCTTT.

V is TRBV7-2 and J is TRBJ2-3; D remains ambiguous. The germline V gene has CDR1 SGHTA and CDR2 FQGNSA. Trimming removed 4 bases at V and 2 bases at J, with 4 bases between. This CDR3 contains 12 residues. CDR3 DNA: TGTGCCAGCAGCTCCGTCACAGATACGCAGTATTTT. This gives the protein CASSSVTDTQYF. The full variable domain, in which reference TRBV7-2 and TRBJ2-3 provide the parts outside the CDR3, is GAGVSQSPSNKVTEKGKDVELRCDPISGHTALYWYRQSLGQGLEFLIYFQGNSAPDKSGLPSDRFSAERTGGSVSTLTIQRTQQEDSAVYLCASSSVTDTQYFGPGTRLTVL.

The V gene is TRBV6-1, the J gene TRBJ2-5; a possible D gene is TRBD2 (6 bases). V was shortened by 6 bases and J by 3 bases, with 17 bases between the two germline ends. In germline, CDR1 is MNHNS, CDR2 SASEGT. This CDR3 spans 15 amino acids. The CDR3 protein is CASSRILATKETQYF. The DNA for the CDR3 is TGTGCCAGCAGCCGCATTCTAGCGACGAAAGAGACCCAGTACTTC.

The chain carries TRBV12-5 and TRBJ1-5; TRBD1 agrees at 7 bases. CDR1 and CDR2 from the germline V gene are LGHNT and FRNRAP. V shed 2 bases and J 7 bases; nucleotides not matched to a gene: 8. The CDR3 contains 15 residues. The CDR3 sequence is CASGLSPPTGQPQHF. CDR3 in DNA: TGTGCTAGTGGTTTGTCCCCCCCGACAGGGCAGCCCCAGCATTTT. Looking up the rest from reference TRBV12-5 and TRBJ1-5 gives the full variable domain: DARVTQTPRHKVTEMGQEVTMRCQPILGHNTVFWYRQTMMQGLELLAYFRNRAPLDDSGMPKDRFSAEMPDATLATLKIQPSEPRDSAVYFCASGLSPPTGQPQHFGDGTRLSIL.